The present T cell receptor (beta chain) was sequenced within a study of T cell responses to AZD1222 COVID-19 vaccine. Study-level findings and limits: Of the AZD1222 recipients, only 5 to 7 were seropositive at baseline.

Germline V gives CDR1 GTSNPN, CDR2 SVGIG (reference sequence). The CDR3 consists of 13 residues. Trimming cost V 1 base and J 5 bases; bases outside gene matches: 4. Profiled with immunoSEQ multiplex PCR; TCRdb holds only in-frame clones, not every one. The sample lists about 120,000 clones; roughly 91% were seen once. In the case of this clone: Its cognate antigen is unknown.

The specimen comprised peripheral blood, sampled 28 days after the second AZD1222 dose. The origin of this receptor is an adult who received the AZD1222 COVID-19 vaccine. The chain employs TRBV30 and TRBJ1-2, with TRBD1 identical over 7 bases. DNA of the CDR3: TGTGCCTGGAGTGATGTACAGGGGTATGGCTACACCTTC. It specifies CAWSDVQGYGYTF.